Below, 30 T cell receptor beta chains from the same sample are listed, as sequenced in a study of beta chain features in type 1 diabetes. The isolated RNA, all of it, was reverse transcribed, so expressed TCRB transcripts were what got sequenced. Profiled with immunoSEQ multiplex PCR; TCRdb holds only in-frame clones, not every one. The table includes under 500,000 clones, over 25% detected once. The sample consisted of naive CD4+ T cells from blood. These receptor sequences come from a man between 18 and 29 years old in good health.

A few counts support this clone. The V and J genes are TRBV30 and TRBJ2-2, with a possible D match to TRBD2 (5 bases). Germline V CDR1 and CDR2: GTSNPN, SVGIG (reference sequence). CDR3 length equals 16 residues. The ends were cut back, 0 bases at V and 4 bases at J, with 15 bases in the middle. CDR3 nucleotides: TGTGCCTGGAGTGTACTCCGTAGGAGCGGCACCGGGGAGCTGTTTTTT. The encoded protein is CAWSVLRRSGTGELFF.

V and J are TRBV4-2 and TRBJ2-1; D not certain. V lost 1 base and J 1 base, leaving 8 bases between the germline ends. The CDR3 spans 15 residues. The germline CDR1 and CDR2 sequences are LGHNA and YNFKEQ. The CDR3 nucleotides are TGTGCCAGCAGCCAAGCCGGGCAGTCCTACAATGAGCAGTTCTTC. It yields the protein CASSQAGQSYNEQFF.

The chain employs TRBV30 and TRBJ2-4; unclear D gene. Trimming removed 1 base at V and 5 bases at J, with 6 bases between. Germline V lookup: CDR1 GTSNPN, CDR2 SVGIG (reference sequence). This CDR3 contains 12 residues. CDR3 DNA sequence: TGTGCCTGGAGTGAGGTCGAAAACATTCAGTACTTC. Protein sequence: CAWSEVENIQYF.

Only one count was recorded for this clone. One end of the junction fails to match germline, which may point to a read error. Distinct nucleotide sequences in the sample also encode this CDR3. The chain links TRBV30 to TRBJ2-3, with D possibly TRBD2 on 6 matching bases. Germline V CDR1 and CDR2: GTSNPN, SVGIG (reference sequence). The CDR3 loop spans 12 amino acids. In DNA, the CDR3 is TGTGCCCGTAGGAGGGGCACAGATACGCAGTACTTT. It encodes CARRRGTDTQYF.

The chain recombines TRBV30 with TRBJ2-3, with a weak D call TRBD1 (6 bases). Germline V gene lookup returns CDR1 GTSNPN and CDR2 SVGIG (reference sequence). The CDR3 extends over 15 amino acids. Trimming removed 1 base at V and 0 bases at J, with 11 bases between. The CDR3 here is CAWSAHGQSTDTQYF. CDR3 coding DNA: TGTGCCTGGAGTGCCCACGGACAGAGCACAGATACGCAGTATTTT.

This sequence joins TRBV6-5 and TRBJ1-1; tentatively, D is TRBD1 (6 bases). Germline V gene data show CDR1 as MNHEY and CDR2 as SVGAGI. Trimming pared 6 bases from V and 4 bases from J, leaving 15 bases between. The CDR3 is 14 residues long. DNA of the CDR3: TGTGCCAGCAGAACAAAAGGGGGACGCACTGAAGCTTTCTTT. This codes for CASRTKGGRTEAFF.

This clone has more than one count but fewer than ten. The chain uses TRBV7-9 and TRBJ2-5; TRBD1 might be the D (5 bases). V was trimmed by 6 bases and J by 4 bases, leaving 12 bases between them. The germline V gene has CDR1 SEHNR and CDR2 FQNEAQ (reference sequence). This CDR3 contains 13 residues. The CDR3 coding sequence is TGTGCCAGCAGAAAAGGGGTAGGAGAGACCCAGTACTTC. Amino acids: CASRKGVGETQYF.

In its sample, this clone was seen a few times. The chain uses TRBV9 and TRBJ2-5, with D possibly being TRBD2 (5 bases). From germline, CDR1 is SGDLS and CDR2 YYNGEE. The V end was cut by 0 bases, the J end by 5 bases, with 11 bases between. The CDR3 runs 14 residues. CDR3 region: CASSVENTRETQYF. As DNA, the CDR3 is TGTGCCAGCAGCGTAGAGAATACTAGGGAGACCCAGTACTTC.

This chain uses TRBV4-3 with TRBJ2-1; TRBD2 aligns across 8 bases. This CDR3 region has 16 residues. The V segment lost 4 bases and the J segment 4 bases; nucleotides outside the gene matches: 9. Per germline, CDR1 LGHNA and CDR2 YSLEER. CDR3 residues: CASSPRGTSGYNEQFF. CDR3 coding DNA: TGCGCCAGCAGCCCCCGAGGTACTAGCGGATACAATGAGCAGTTCTTC.

This clone was counted only a few times. The genes are TRBV10-2 and TRBJ2-1, with D possibly being TRBD1 or TRBD2 (5 bases each). V was pared by 8 bases and J by 0 bases, with 8 bases between. The germline V gene encodes CDR1 WSHSY and CDR2 SAAADI. The CDR3 is 13 amino acids. CDR3 region: CASGGSSYNEQFF. Written as DNA, the CDR3 is TGCGCCAGCGGGGGAAGCTCCTACAATGAGCAGTTCTTC.

This clone was observed a handful of times. The J gene is TRBJ2-1, the V gene TRBV5-1; 13 positions match TRBD2. Trimming removed 4 bases from V and 7 bases from J; junction bases left unmatched: 8. Germline V lookup: CDR1 SGHRS, CDR2 YFSETQ. The CDR3 has 16 amino acids. As DNA, the CDR3 is TGCGCCAGCAGCAAGACCGGGACTAGCGGGATGAATGAGCAGTTCTTC. This gives the protein CASSKTGTSGMNEQFF.

The V gene is TRBV11-1, the J gene TRBJ2-1; D tentatively reads TRBD1 or TRBD2 (5 bases each). The V and J ends lost 7 bases and 9 bases respectively, with 16 bases between them. This CDR3 contains 13 residues. The germline V gene encodes CDR1 SGHAT and CDR2 FQDESV (reference sequence). This chain's CDR3 is CASTPGWGGEQFF. The CDR3 nucleotides are TGTGCCAGCACCCCGGGATGGGGCGGTGAGCAGTTCTTC. The variable domain in full, completed from reference TRBV11-1 and TRBJ2-1, reads EAEVAQSPRYKITEKSQAVAFWCDPISGHATLYWYRQILGQGPELLVQFQDESVVDDSQLPKDRFSAERLKGVDSTLKIQPAELGDSAMYLCASTPGWGGEQFFGPGTRLTVL.

This chain connects TRBV7-9 to TRBJ2-2; 9 bases fit TRBD2. V was clipped by 8 bases and J by 3 bases; unmatched bases: 13. Germline V gene data show CDR1 as SEHNR and CDR2 as FQNEAQ (reference sequence). This CDR3 contains 17 residues. The CDR3 region is CASPRGVAGADTGELFF. The DNA of the CDR3 is TGTGCCAGCCCCCGAGGGGTAGCGGGAGCGGACACCGGGGAGCTGTTTTTT. Looking up the rest from reference TRBV7-9 and TRBJ2-2 gives the full variable domain: DTGVSQNPRHKITKRGQNVTFRCDPISEHNRLYWYRQTLGQGPEFLTYFQNEAQLEKSRLLSDRFSAERPKGSFSTLEIQRTEQGDSAMYLCASPRGVAGADTGELFFGEGSRLTVL.

This clone showed up just a few times. The V gene is TRBV10-1, the J gene TRBJ2-7; D is unresolved. The germline V gene encodes CDR1 WNHNN and CDR2 SYGVQD (reference sequence). V was pared by 0 bases and J by 4 bases, with 7 bases between. There are 13 residues in the CDR3. The CDR3 loop is CASSESSRYEQYF. DNA of the CDR3: TGCGCCAGCAGTGAGTCGAGCCGGTACGAGCAGTACTTC.

The chain uses TRBV30 and TRBJ2-3; TRBD2 is a possible D gene (5 bases). The CDR3 runs to 11 residues. CDR1 and CDR2 (germline): GTSNPN, SVGIG (reference sequence). V gave up 8 bases and J gave up 6 bases, with 12 bases separating them. The CDR3 DNA reads TGTGCCGGGGAGAGAGGGGATACGCAGTATTTT. This encodes CAGERGDTQYF.

The chain recombines TRBV27 with TRBJ1-2; TRBD1 matches 7 bases. CDR1 and CDR2 from the germline V gene are MNHEY and SMNVEV (reference sequence). The CDR3 runs 15 residues. The trim removed 6 bases at V and 4 bases at J, leaving 11 bases unmatched. The CDR3, as DNA: TGTGCCAGCAGAACCTCGAGGGGGCGCGGCTATGGCTACACCTTC. Encoded protein: CASRTSRGRGYGYTF.

This rearrangement joins TRBV11-2 to TRBJ1-5; D remains ambiguous. V was pared by 2 bases and J by 2 bases, with 4 bases between. This CDR3 has 13 residues. CDR1 is SGHAT, CDR2 FQNNGV, per germline. The CDR3 spells CASSLRRNQPQHF. The CDR3 DNA reads as TGTGCCAGCAGCTTACGGCGCAATCAGCCCCAGCATTTT.

The chain combines TRBV10-3 with TRBJ2-3; 9 nucleotides align to TRBD2. From germline, CDR1 is ENHRY and CDR2 SYGVKD. This CDR3 region has 14 residues. With 6 bases clipped from V and 2 bases from J, the junction kept 3 bases outside the gene matches. CDR3 in amino acids: CAIRKREATDTQYF. The CDR3 DNA follows: TGTGCCATCAGGAAGCGGGAGGCCACAGATACGCAGTATTTT.

Here the CDR3 reads CASSGTGTSYEQYF. Written as DNA, the CDR3 is TGTGCCAGCAGTGGGACCGGGACTAGCTACGAGCAGTACTTC. J is TRBJ2-7 and V is TRBV9, with 8 bases identical to TRBD2. The V gene's germline CDR1 is SGDLS and CDR2 YYNGEE. This CDR3 is 14 amino acids long. V gave up 5 bases and J gave up 3 bases; unmatched junction bases: 7.

This rearrangement joins TRBV13 to TRBJ2-2; D perhaps matches TRBD1 (5 bases). The CDR3 consists of 15 residues. From germline, CDR1 is PRHDT and CDR2 FYEKMQ (reference sequence). Trimming pared 6 bases from V and 4 bases from J, leaving 15 bases between. CDR3 in DNA: TGTGCCAGCAGTAGACTTCAGGGCGGCACCGGGGAGCTGTTTTTT. Amino acid sequence: CASSRLQGGTGELFF.

The V call is TRBV30, the J call TRBJ2-5; D is unresolved. The V gene lost 2 bases and the J gene lost 0 bases, with 7 bases spanning the gap. Germline V CDR1 and CDR2: GTSNPN, SVGIG (reference sequence). This CDR3 region has 13 residues. The CDR3 coding sequence is TGTGCCTGGAGTTCGGAGTACCAAGAGACCCAGTACTTC. Residues: CAWSSEYQETQYF.

This clone was detected a few times. The CDR3 DNA follows: TGCGCCAGCAGCCAAGATGGAGGGACAGCGAGCACCGGGGAGCTGTTTTTT. It codes for CASSQDGGTASTGELFF. The chain carries TRBV4-3 and TRBJ2-2; weak D call: TRBD1 (7 bases). The ends were cut back, 0 bases at V and 4 bases at J, with 15 bases in the middle. Germline V lookup: CDR1 LGHNA, CDR2 YSLEER. The CDR3 length is 17 residues.

The CDR3 DNA is TGCGCCAGCAGCTTGGCCAACTTGGGGAGTGGGGCCAACGTCCTGACTTTC. Encoded protein: CASSLANLGSGANVLTF. This sequence joins TRBV5-1 and TRBJ2-6, with a possible D match to TRBD2 (5 bases). Germline CDR1 and CDR2: SGHRS and YFSETQ. The CDR3 has 17 residues. Trimming cost V 0 bases and J 3 bases, with 13 bases left between them. Using reference TRBV5-1 and TRBJ2-6 for the parts outside the CDR3, the full variable domain is KAGVTQTPRYLIKTRGQQVTLSCSPISGHRSVSWYQQTPGQGLQFLFEYFSETQRNKGNFPGRFSGRQFSNSRSEMNVSTLELGDSALYLCASSLANLGSGANVLTFGAGSRLTVL.

The rearrangement uses TRBV7-2 and TRBJ2-6; D remains ambiguous. CDR3 size: 15 residues. V was cut by 5 bases and J by 0 bases, with 8 bases left in between. Germline V lookup: CDR1 SGHTA, CDR2 FQGNSA. CDR3 sequence (DNA): TGTGCCAGCAGCAACATACCCTCTGGGGCCAACGTCCTGACTTTC. Translating it yields CASSNIPSGANVLTF. Full variable domain (missing parts from reference TRBV7-2 and TRBJ2-6): GAGVSQSPSNKVTEKGKDVELRCDPISGHTALYWYRQSLGQGLEFLIYFQGNSAPDKSGLPSDRFSAERTGGSVSTLTIQRTQQEDSAVYLCASSNIPSGANVLTFGAGSRLTVL.

This CDR3 reads CASSTSHSGYEQFF. Written as DNA, the CDR3 is TGTGCCAGTAGTACCTCCCACAGCGGGTATGAGCAGTTCTTC. This chain links TRBV19 with TRBJ2-1; TRBD2 might be the D (6 bases). The CDR3 extends over 14 amino acids. V lost 4 bases and J lost 8, with 15 bases in between. Germline lookup yields CDR1 LNHDA and CDR2 SQIVND (reference sequence). Supplemented by reference TRBV19 and TRBJ2-1, the full variable domain reads DGGITQSPKYLFRKEGQNVTLSCEQNLNHDAMYWYRQDPGQGLRLIYYSQIVNDFQKGDIAEGYSVSREKKESFPLTVTSAQKNPTAFYLCASSTSHSGYEQFFGPGTRLTVL.

The chain links TRBV9 to TRBJ2-1; D not resolved. The CDR3 has 15 amino acids. V shed 6 bases and J shed 3 bases, with 16 bases lying between them. Germline-derived CDR1 and CDR2 are SGDLS and YYNGEE. CDR3 amino acids: CASTEGSGYYNEQFF. The DNA of the CDR3 is TGTGCCAGCACCGAAGGATCGGGCTACTACAATGAGCAGTTCTTC. The full variable domain, its missing parts supplied by reference TRBV9 and TRBJ2-1, is DSGVTQTPKHLITATGQRVTLRCSPRSGDLSVYWYQQSLDQGLQFLIQYYNGEERAKGNILERFSAQQFPDLHSELNLSSLELGDSALYFCASTEGSGYYNEQFFGPGTRLTVL.

The genes are TRBV18 and TRBJ2-3; D perhaps matches TRBD2 (5 bases). There are 15 residues in the CDR3. Germline CDR1 KGHSH, CDR2 LQKENI. The V end was cut by 4 bases, the J end by 3 bases, with 14 bases between. The CDR3 region has the DNA TGTGCCAGCTCACGCGAAGGGCGCGGGACAGATACGCAGTATTTT. Its translation: CASSREGRGTDTQYF.

V gene TRBV29-1 combines with J gene TRBJ2-1; D gene uncertain. V was shortened by 7 bases and J by 8 bases, with 15 bases between the two germline ends. CDR3 length equals 12 residues. The V gene's germline CDR1 is SQVTM and CDR2 ANQGSEA. The CDR3 region is CSAEGGSDEQFF. CDR3 DNA sequence: TGCAGCGCGGAAGGTGGGTCGGATGAGCAGTTCTTC.

This clone appeared a few times. The V and J genes are TRBV18 and TRBJ2-7, with TRBD1 matching 9 bases. V shed 3 bases, J shed 3 bases, and the junction held 3 bases outside the gene matches. Germline CDR1 and CDR2: KGHSH and LQKENI. CDR3 length: 14 amino acids. CDR3 amino acids: CASSPWDRDYEQYF. The CDR3 region has the DNA TGTGCCAGCTCACCTTGGGACAGGGACTACGAGCAGTACTTC. Full variable domain (rest looked up from reference TRBV18 and TRBJ2-7): NAGVMQNPRHLVRRRGQEARLRCSPMKGHSHVYWYRQLPEEGLKFMVYLQKENIIDESGMPKERFSAEFPKEGPSILRIQQVVRGDSAAYFCASSPWDRDYEQYFGPGTRLTVT.

This clone was found a few times. The J gene is TRBJ2-1, the V gene TRBV7-2, with 14 bases that match TRBD2. This CDR3 has 19 residues. CDR1 is SGHTA, CDR2 FQGNSA, per germline. V shed 5 bases and J 4 bases; nucleotides not matched to a gene: 13. In DNA form, the CDR3 reads TGTGCCAGCAGCGGACCGGGACTAGCGGGAGTAAAGGGATACAATGAGCAGTTCTTC. Protein product: CASSGPGLAGVKGYNEQFF.